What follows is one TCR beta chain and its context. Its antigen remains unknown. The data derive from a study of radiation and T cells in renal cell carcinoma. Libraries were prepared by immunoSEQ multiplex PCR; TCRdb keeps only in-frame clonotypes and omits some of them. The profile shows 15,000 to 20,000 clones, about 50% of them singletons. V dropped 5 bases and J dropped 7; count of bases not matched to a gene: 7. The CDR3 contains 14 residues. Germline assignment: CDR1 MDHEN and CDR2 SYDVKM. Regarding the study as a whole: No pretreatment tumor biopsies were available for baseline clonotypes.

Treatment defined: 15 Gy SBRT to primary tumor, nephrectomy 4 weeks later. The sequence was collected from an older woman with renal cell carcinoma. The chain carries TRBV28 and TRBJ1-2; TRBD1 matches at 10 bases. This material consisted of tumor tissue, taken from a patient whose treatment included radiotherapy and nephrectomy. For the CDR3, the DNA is TGTGCCAGCAGTACCCGGGACAGGGGAGGTGGCTACACCTTC. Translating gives CASSTRDRGGGYTF.